This TCR beta chain derives from a study of beta chain features in type 1 diabetes. General study points: Naive, central memory and Treg TCRB repertoires seemed to resemble each other more closely in patients than they did in healthy donors. People with Type 1 diabetes carried modestly yet significantly shorter TCRB CDR3s in all four CD4+ subsets. Lower insertion and higher deletion counts appeared at VDJ junctions in type 1 diabetes patients.

In this sample, this clone turned up a few times. The antigen remains unidentified. TCRB transcripts that were expressed got sequenced, as all of the isolated RNA had been reverse transcribed. Generated by immunoSEQ multiplex PCR, the TCRdb table keeps only in-frame clones and is missing some. The sample carries 140,000 to 150,000 clones, approximately 13% recorded once. This receptor was obtained from a man aged 18 to 30 with type 1 diabetes. Input material: central memory CD4+ T cells from blood.

CDR3 sequence reads: CASSPGRRAEAFF. The DNA for the CDR3 is TGTGCCAGCAGTCCCGGGCGTCGGGCTGAAGCTTTCTTT. The chain carries TRBV7-2 and TRBJ1-1; D remains ambiguous. Trimming removed 6 bases at V and 6 bases at J, with 14 bases between. Germline V gene sequence: CDR1 SGHTA, CDR2 FQGNSA. The CDR3 is 13 amino acids.